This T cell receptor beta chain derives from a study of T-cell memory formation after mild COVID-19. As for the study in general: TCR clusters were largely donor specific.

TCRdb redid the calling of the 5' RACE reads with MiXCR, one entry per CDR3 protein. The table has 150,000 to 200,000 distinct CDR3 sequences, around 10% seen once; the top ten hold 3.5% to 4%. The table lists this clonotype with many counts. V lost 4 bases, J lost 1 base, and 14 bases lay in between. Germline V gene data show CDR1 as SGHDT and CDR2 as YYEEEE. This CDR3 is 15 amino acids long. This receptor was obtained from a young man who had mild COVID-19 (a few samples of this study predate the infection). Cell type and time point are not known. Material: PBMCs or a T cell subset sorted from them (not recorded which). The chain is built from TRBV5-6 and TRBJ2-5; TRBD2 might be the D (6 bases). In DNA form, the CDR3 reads TGTGCCAGCAGCCCCCTGACTAGTTCCCAAGAGACCCAGTACTTC. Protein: CASSPLTSSQETQYF.